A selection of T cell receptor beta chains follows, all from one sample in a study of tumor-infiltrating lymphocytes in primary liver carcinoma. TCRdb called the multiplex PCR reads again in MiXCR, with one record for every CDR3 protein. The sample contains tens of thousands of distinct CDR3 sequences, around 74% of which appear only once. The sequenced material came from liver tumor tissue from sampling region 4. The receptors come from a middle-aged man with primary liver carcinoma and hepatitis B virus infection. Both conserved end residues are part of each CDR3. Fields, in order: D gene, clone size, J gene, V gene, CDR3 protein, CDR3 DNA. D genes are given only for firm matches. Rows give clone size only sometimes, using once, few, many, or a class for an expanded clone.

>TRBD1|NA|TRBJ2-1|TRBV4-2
CASNQAGGQGNNEQFF
TGTGCCAGTAACCAGGCCGGGGGACAGGGGAACAATGAGCAGTTCTTC
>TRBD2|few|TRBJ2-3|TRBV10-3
CAISVSSMTSGDTDTQYF
TGTGCCATCAGTGTATCCTCAATGACTAGCGGGGACACAGATACGCAGTATTTT
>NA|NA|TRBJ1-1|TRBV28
CASNVLRGGTEAFF
TGTGCCAGCAACGTCTTAAGGGGAGGAACTGAAGCTTTCTTT
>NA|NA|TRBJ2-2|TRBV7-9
CVNSLVLQGWTGELFF
TGTGTCAACAGCTTAGTTCTTCAAGGTTGGACCGGGGAGCTGTTTTTT
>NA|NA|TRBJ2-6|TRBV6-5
CTSSYNPSWSTGSNVLTF
TGTACCAGCAGTTACAATCCTAGCTGGAGTACCGGGTCCAACGTCCTGACTTTC
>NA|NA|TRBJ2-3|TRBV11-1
CASSSIRTNTQCF
TGTGCCAGCAGCTCGATCCGAACGAATACGCAGTGTTTT
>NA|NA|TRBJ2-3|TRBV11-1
CASDSIRADTQYF
TGTGCCAGCGACTCGATCCGAGCAGATACGCAGTATTTT
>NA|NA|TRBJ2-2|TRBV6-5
CASGIWYGVLYF
TGTGCCAGCGGGATCTGGTACGGGGTCCTGTATTTT
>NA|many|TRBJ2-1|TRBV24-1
CATSDFADEQFF
TGTGCCACCAGTGATTTTGCGGATGAGCAGTTCTTC
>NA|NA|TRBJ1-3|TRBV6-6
CAGSPGGDSGNTIYF
TGTGCCGGCAGTCCCGGGGGGGACTCCGGAAACACCATATATTTT
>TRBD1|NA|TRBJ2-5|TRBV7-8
CASSITGGRESQYF
TGTGCCAGCAGTATCACAGGGGGCAGAGAGAGCCAGTACTTC
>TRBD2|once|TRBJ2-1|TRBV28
CASSPLVLAGGTYNEQFF
TGTGCCAGCAGTCCCCTCGTACTAGCGGGGGGGACCTACAATGAGCAGTTCTTC
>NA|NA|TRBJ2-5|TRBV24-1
CATGMGALKTQYF
TGTGCCACCGGTATGGGGGCCCTAAAGACCCAGTACTTC
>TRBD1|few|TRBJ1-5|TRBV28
CVSSITGATQPQHF
TGTGTCAGCAGTATAACAGGGGCCACCCAGCCCCAGCATTTT
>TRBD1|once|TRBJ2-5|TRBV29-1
CIVEWDRGWAETQYF
TGCATCGTTGAATGGGACAGGGGGTGGGCAGAGACCCAGTACTTC
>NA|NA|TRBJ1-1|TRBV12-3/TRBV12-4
CAGSFGQGNMNFEAFF
TGTGCCGGCAGTTTCGGTCAGGGGAACATGAACTTTGAAGCTTTCTTT
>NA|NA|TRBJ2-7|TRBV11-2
CVGSGSGWNEQYF
TGTGTCGGCAGCGGAAGCGGATGGAACGAGCAGTACTTC
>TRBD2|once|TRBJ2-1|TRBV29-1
CSVGLVGGFYNKQFF
TGCAGCGTTGGACTAGTGGGAGGGTTCTACAATAAGCAATTCTTC
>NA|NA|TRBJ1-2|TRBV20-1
CSARDWDNYGYTF
TGCAGTGCTAGAGATTGGGATAACTATGGCTACACCTTC
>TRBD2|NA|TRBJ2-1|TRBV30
CVWSVWRLAGTNEQFF
TGTGTCTGGAGTGTATGGAGACTAGCGGGAACGAATGAGCAGTTCTTC
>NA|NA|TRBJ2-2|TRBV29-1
CRVGYHTGELFF
TGTCGCGTTGGGTACCACACCGGGGAGCTGTTTTTT
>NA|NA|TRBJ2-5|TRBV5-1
CASSLAGTTEVDQYF
TGCGCCAGCAGCTTGGCCGGGACAACCGAAGTGGACCAGTACTTC
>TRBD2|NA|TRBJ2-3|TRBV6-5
CASNSLLLSGGTDTRYF
TGTGCCAGCAATTCACTCCTCCTAAGCGGGGGGACAGATACGCGGTATTTT